Each of the 3 T cell receptor beta chains below was sequenced from the same sample in a study of blood T cell repertoires in COVID-19. Profiled with immunoSEQ multiplex PCR; TCRdb holds only in-frame clones, not every one. The table records about 150,000 clones, 75% to 85% of them present only once. Sequencing input: peripheral blood. Source of these receptors: a woman in her 50s with acute or convalescent COVID-19.

The genes are TRBV9 and TRBJ2-5, with unresolved D. Deletions cut 0 bases from V and 5 bases from J, with 14 bases between. Germline CDR1 reads SGDLS; CDR2 reads YYNGEE. This CDR3 has 15 residues. CDR3 protein: CASSVGPRSSETQYF. Here the CDR3 DNA reads TGTGCCAGCAGCGTAGGGCCTAGATCCTCGGAGACCCAGTACTTC.

The genes are TRBV27 and TRBJ1-1; D call uncertain. The V end lost 5 bases, the J end lost 6 bases, and 7 bases lay between the germline ends. Germline V gene sequence: CDR1 MNHEY, CDR2 SMNVEV (reference sequence). The CDR3 runs to 11 residues. CDR3 bases: TGTGCCAGCAGTCGAGGCCCTGAAGCTTTCTTT. Translating gives CASSRGPEAFF.

The rearrangement uses TRBV14 and TRBJ2-7; weak D call: TRBD2 (6 bases). The V gene lost 4 bases and the J gene lost 2 bases, with 18 bases spanning the gap. The CDR3 is 16 amino acids. Germline V CDR1 and CDR2: SGHDN, FVKESK. Here the CDR3 DNA reads TGTGCCAGCAGCCGAGGGTCTGGGACTGCAACCTACGAGCAGTACTTC. It translates to CASSRGSGTATYEQYF. The full variable domain, rest sourced from reference TRBV14 and TRBJ2-7, is EAGVTQFPSHSVIEKGQTVTLRCDPISGHDNLYWYRRVMGKEIKFLLHFVKESKQDESGMPNNRFLAERTGGTYSTLKVQPAELEDSGVYFCASSRGSGTATYEQYFGPGTRLTVT.